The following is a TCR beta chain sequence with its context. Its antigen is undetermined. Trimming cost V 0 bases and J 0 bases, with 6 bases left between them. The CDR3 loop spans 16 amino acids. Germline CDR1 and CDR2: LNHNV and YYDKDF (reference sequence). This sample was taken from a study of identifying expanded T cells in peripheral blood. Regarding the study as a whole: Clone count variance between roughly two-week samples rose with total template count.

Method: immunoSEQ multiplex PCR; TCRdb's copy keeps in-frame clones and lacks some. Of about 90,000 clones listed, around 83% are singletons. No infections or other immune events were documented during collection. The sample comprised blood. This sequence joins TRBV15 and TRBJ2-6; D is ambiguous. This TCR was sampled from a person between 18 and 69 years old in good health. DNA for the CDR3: TGTGCCACCAGCAGAGAAGGAGCCTCTGGGGCCAACGTCCTGACTTTC. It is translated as CATSREGASGANVLTF.